The next 16 T cell receptor beta chains were all read from a single sample in a study of CD8+ T cells in alopecia areata. Extraction of RNA preceded its reverse transcription into cDNA, which served as the sequencing template. The data were produced by immunoSEQ multiplex PCR, yet TCRdb's version contains in-frame clones alone and is incomplete. The repertoire holds more than 95,000 clones, with 55% to 80% as singletons. Sequencing was carried out using CD4+ T cells sorted from blood. These receptors originate from a human donor in good health.

This rearrangement joins TRBV6-5 to TRBJ2-5; tentatively, D is TRBD2 (5 bases). The germline V gene has CDR1 MNHEY and CDR2 SVGAGI. There are 14 residues in the CDR3. With 5 bases removed from V and 5 bases from J, the gap between germline ends came to 15 bases. The CDR3 DNA is TGTGCCAGCAGTCCCCCCGGGATTTCGGAGACCCAGTACTTC. Translated: CASSPPGISETQYF.

The chain links TRBV4-1 to TRBJ1-2, with TRBD1 matching over 11 bases. This CDR3 contains 14 residues. Trimming at V came to 8 bases and at J to 3 bases, leaving 5 bases not matched to a gene. Germline V lookup: CDR1 MGHRA, CDR2 YSYEKL. CDR3 sequence (DNA): TGCGCCAGCCGGGGACAGGGGGTAGACTATGGCTACACCTTC. Encoded protein: CASRGQGVDYGYTF.

Worth noting for this clone: At one boundary the junction diverges from the germline segment, which might be a read error. The gene calls are TRBV29-1 and TRBJ1-2; D remains ambiguous. The CDR3 loop spans 10 amino acids. Germline values: CDR1 SQVTM, CDR2 ANQGSEA. The CDR3 loop is CSVEEGFPDF. CDR3 DNA: TGCAGCGTTGAAGAAGGTTTCCCTGACTTC.

This clone was seen many times. This chain connects TRBV5-4 to TRBJ1-4; TRBD1 matches 9 bases. The CDR3 is 15 residues long. Trimming removed 0 bases from V and 5 bases from J; junction bases left unmatched: 2. The germline CDR1 and CDR2 sequences are SGHNT and YYREEE (reference sequence). The CDR3 coding sequence is TGTGCCAGCAGCTTGGCCGGACAGGGGAATGAAAAACTGTTTTTT. This codes for CASSLAGQGNEKLFF.

The chain combines TRBV18 with TRBJ2-7; D is perhaps TRBD1 (6 bases). The ends were cut back, 5 bases at V and 5 bases at J, with 16 bases in the middle. CDR1 and CDR2 (germline): KGHSH, LQKENI. The CDR3 totals 14 residues. For the CDR3, the DNA is TGTGCCAGCTCATCCCCCCAGGGGACCGACGAGCAGTACTTC. It yields the protein CASSSPQGTDEQYF.

The chain has TRBV2 and TRBJ2-4, with unresolved D. Between the trimmed V and J ends, which lost 6 bases and 6 bases, there was a span of 12 bases. Germline V gene sequence: CDR1 SNHLY, CDR2 FYNNEI. CDR3 size: 13 residues. CDR3 protein: CASSRRDGNIQYF. The CDR3 DNA is TGTGCCAGCAGCCGTAGGGATGGAAACATTCAGTACTTC.

The genes are TRBV5-1 and TRBJ1-4, with D hard to call. Looked up from germline, CDR1 is SGHRS and CDR2 is YFSETQ. The CDR3 runs to 15 residues. V was trimmed by 0 bases and J by 10 bases, leaving 16 bases between them. The CDR3 DNA is TGCGCCAGCAGCTTGGGCGGCGTAAAAGATGGAAAACTGTTTTTT. It codes for CASSLGGVKDGKLFF.

This sequence joins TRBV9 and TRBJ1-4; D unclear. The CDR3 runs 13 residues. Germline loops: CDR1 SGDLS, CDR2 YYNGEE. V lost 2 bases and J 4 bases, leaving 6 bases between the germline ends. The CDR3 spells CASSVSLNEKLFF. In nucleotides, the CDR3 is TGTGCCAGCAGCGTTAGTCTTAATGAAAAACTGTTTTTT.

The gene calls are TRBV7-8 and TRBJ2-2; D gene unclear. The V gene lost 1 base and the J gene lost 0 bases, with 3 bases spanning the gap. The CDR3 has 14 amino acids. CDR1 SGHVS and CDR2 FQNEAQ come from the germline V gene. This chain's CDR3 is CASSLGTNTGELFF. CDR3 nucleotide sequence: TGTGCCAGCAGCTTAGGGACGAACACCGGGGAGCTGTTTTTT.

This CDR3 reads CASSLVHGTGGIDTQYF. The DNA for the CDR3 is TGTGCCAGCAGCTTAGTTCACGGAACAGGGGGTATCGATACGCAGTATTTT. The chain has TRBV7-3 and TRBJ2-3; 8 bases agree with TRBD1. This CDR3 is built from 17 residues. Trimming took 2 bases from V and 6 from J; bases not matched to a gene: 13. CDR1 is SGHTA, CDR2 FQGTGA, per germline.

A few counts support this clone. This chain's CDR3 is CASSQDYRNTEAFF. The CDR3 DNA follows: TGCGCCAGCAGCCAGGATTACCGGAACACTGAAGCTTTCTTT. J is TRBJ1-1 and V is TRBV4-1; no firm D call. The germline V and J ends were trimmed by 3 bases and 1 base, with 9 bases remaining between them. The CDR3 covers 14 residues. Germline CDR1 is MGHRA and CDR2 is YSYEKL.

The V gene is TRBV2, the J gene TRBJ2-1; no firm D call. The CDR3 has 11 amino acids. Per the germline V gene, CDR1 is SNHLY and CDR2 is FYNNEI. The V end lost 6 bases, the J end lost 6 bases, and 6 bases lay between the germline ends. The CDR3 loop reads CASRAFNEQFF. The CDR3 nucleotides are TGTGCCAGCAGGGCCTTCAATGAGCAGTTCTTC.

This clone was picked up a small number of times. The chain uses TRBV10-3 and TRBJ1-1, with 10 bases identical to TRBD1. Losses at the gene ends were 5 bases for V and 5 bases for J; bases not matched to a gene: 2. This CDR3 contains 13 residues. CDR1 ENHRY and CDR2 SYGVKD come from the germline V gene. The CDR3 here is CAISRQGATEAFF. CDR3 nucleotide sequence: TGTGCCATCAGTCGACAGGGGGCAACTGAAGCTTTCTTT.

The genes are TRBV29-1 and TRBJ1-1; TRBD1 agrees at 7 bases. The CDR3 spans 11 residues. Germline values: CDR1 SQVTM, CDR2 ANQGSEA. After removal of 3 bases from V and 10 bases from J, the junction contained 5 bases not matched to a gene. CDR3 sequence (DNA): TGCAGCGTTGAGACCGGGACAGCAGCTTTCTTT. Amino acid sequence: CSVETGTAAFF. Drawing the rest from reference TRBV29-1 and TRBJ1-1, the complete variable domain is SAVISQKPSRDICQRGTSLTIQCQVDSQVTMMFWYRQQPGQSLTLIATANQGSEATYESGFVIDKFPISRPNLTFSTLTVSNMSPEDSSIYLCSVETGTAAFFGQGTRLTVV.

CDR3 amino acids: CASSGSGGYTF. The CDR3 region has the DNA TGTGCCAGCAGTGGGTCGGGTGGCTACACCTTC. The gene calls are TRBV28 and TRBJ1-2, with unresolved D. V was trimmed by 5 bases and J by 7 bases, leaving 8 bases between them. The germline V gene has CDR1 MDHEN and CDR2 SYDVKM. This CDR3 contains 11 residues.

The rearrangement uses TRBV5-4 and TRBJ2-5; 7 nucleotides agree with TRBD2. With 1 base clipped from V and 3 bases from J, the junction kept 3 bases outside the gene matches. The CDR3 consists of 14 residues. In germline, CDR1 is SGHNT, CDR2 YYREEE (reference sequence). The CDR3: CASSLSSGKETQYF. CDR3 nucleotides: TGTGCCAGCAGCTTGTCTAGCGGTAAAGAGACCCAGTACTTC.